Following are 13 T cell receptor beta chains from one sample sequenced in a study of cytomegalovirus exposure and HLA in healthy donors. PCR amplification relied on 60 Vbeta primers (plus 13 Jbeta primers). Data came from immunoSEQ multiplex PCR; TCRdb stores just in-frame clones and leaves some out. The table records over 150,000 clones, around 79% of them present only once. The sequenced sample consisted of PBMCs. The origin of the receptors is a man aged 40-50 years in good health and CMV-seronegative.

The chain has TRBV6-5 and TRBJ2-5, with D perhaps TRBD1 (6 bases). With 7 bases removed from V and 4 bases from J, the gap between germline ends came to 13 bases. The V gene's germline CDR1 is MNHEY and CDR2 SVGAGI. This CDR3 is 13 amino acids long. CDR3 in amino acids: CASTPGRGETQYF. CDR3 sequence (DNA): TGTGCCAGCACCCCTGGCAGGGGAGAGACCCAGTACTTC.

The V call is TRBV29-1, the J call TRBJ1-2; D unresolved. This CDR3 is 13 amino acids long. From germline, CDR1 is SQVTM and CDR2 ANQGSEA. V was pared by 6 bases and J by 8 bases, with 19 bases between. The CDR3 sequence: CSVYWGALNGYTF. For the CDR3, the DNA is TGCAGCGTGTATTGGGGAGCTTTAAACGGCTACACCTTC. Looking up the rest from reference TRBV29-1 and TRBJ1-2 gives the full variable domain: SAVISQKPSRDICQRGTSLTIQCQVDSQVTMMFWYRQQPGQSLTLIATANQGSEATYESGFVIDKFPISRPNLTFSTLTVSNMSPEDSSIYLCSVYWGALNGYTFGSGTRLTVV.

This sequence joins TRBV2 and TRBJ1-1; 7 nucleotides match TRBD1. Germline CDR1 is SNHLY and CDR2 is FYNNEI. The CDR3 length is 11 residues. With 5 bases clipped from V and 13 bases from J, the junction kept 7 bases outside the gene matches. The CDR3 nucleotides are TGTGCCAGCAGTCCCGACAGGGTTGTTTTCTTT. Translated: CASSPDRVVFF.

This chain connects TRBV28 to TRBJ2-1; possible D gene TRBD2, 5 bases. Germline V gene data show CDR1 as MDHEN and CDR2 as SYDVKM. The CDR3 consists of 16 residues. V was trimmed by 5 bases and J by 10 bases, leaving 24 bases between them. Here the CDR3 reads CASSPGVTRSLREQFF. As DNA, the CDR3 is TGTGCCAGCAGTCCCGGGGTGACGAGATCACTAAGGGAGCAGTTCTTC.

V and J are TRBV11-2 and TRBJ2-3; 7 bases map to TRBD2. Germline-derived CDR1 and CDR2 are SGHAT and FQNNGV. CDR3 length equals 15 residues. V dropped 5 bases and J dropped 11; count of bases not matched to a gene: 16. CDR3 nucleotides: TGTGCCAGCAGCCAAGGGGCCCTAGCGGAGCATAGGCAGTATTTT. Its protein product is CASSQGALAEHRQYF.

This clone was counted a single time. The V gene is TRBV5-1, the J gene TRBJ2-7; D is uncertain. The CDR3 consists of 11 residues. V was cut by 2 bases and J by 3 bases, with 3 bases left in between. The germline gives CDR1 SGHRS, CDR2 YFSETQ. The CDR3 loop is CASSFNYEQYF. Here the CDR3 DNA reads TGCGCCAGCAGCTTTAACTACGAGCAGTACTTC. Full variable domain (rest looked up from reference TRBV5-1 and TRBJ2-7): KAGVTQTPRYLIKTRGQQVTLSCSPISGHRSVSWYQQTPGQGLQFLFEYFSETQRNKGNFPGRFSGRQFSNSRSEMNVSTLELGDSALYLCASSFNYEQYFGPGTRLTVT.

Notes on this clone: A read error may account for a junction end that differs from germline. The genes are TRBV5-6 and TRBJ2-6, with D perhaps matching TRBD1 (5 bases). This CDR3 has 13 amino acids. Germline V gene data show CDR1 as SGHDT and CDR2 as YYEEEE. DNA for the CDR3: TGTGCCAGCAGCAACTCTGGGGCCAACGGCCTGACTTTC. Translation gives CASSNSGANGLTF.

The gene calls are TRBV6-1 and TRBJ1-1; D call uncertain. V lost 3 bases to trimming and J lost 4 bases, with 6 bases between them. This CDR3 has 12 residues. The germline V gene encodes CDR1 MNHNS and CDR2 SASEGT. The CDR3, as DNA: TGTGCCAGCAGTGATCCGGGCACTGAAGCTTTCTTT. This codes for CASSDPGTEAFF.

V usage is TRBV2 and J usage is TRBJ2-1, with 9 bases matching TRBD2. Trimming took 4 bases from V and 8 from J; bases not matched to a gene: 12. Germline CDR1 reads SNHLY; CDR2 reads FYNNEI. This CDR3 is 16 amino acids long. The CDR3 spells CASSVRASGTWHEQFF. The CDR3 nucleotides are TGTGCCAGCAGTGTGCGAGCTAGCGGGACCTGGCATGAGCAGTTCTTC.

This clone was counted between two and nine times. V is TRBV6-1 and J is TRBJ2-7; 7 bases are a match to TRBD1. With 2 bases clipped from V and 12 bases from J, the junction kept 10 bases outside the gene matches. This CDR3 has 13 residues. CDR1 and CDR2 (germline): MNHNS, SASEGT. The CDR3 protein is CASSERETGSRYF. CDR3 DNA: TGTGCCAGCAGTGAAAGGGAGACAGGGTCTCGGTACTTC.

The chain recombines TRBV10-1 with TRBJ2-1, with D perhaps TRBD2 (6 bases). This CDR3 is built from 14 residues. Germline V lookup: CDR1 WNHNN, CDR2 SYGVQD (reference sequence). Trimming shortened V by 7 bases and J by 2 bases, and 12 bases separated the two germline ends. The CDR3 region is CASNAGTPYNEQFF. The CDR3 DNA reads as TGCGCCAGCAACGCCGGGACTCCCTACAATGAGCAGTTCTTC.

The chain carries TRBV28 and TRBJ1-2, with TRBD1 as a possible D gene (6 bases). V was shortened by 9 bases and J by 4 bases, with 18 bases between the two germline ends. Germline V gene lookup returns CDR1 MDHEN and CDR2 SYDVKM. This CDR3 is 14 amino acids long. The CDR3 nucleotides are TGTGCCAGTTTCGGCCAGGGGATTGTCTATGGCTACACCTTC. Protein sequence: CASFGQGIVYGYTF.

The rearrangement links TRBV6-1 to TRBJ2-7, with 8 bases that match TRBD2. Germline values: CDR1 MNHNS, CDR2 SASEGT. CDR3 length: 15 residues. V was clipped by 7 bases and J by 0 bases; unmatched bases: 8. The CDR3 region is CASTILADPSYEQYF. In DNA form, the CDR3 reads TGTGCCAGCACCATACTAGCGGACCCCTCCTACGAGCAGTACTTC.